This TCR beta chain was documented in a study of CD8 T cells in Susac syndrome. RNA was extracted with the RNeasy kit, and a quantity of about 0.45 to 1 ug was reverse transcribed using random hexamers. TCRdb passed the immunoSEQ multiplex PCR reads through MiXCR, listing each CDR3 protein once. The data contain about 160,000 distinct CDR3 sequences, around 95% of them singletons. The control group consisted of healthy donors matched for age and sex. This CDR3 contains 15 residues. Deletions cut 8 bases from V and 0 bases from J, with 13 bases between. This clonotype was picked up one time. This rearrangement joins TRBV23-1 to TRBJ2-2; possibly TRBD2 for D (6 bases). TRBV23-1 is filed as an ORF, its function uncertain. The sequencing sample was made of CD4+ T cells from PBMCs. The origin of this receptor is a human donor in good health. The CDR3 nucleotides read TGCGCCAGCTCTCTACGACTAGCGAACACCGGGGAGCTGTTTTTT. This encodes CASSLRLANTGELFF.